Described below is a single T cell receptor beta chain sequence and its context. What it binds is unknown. This sample stems from a study of T cells expressing NK-cell markers. The CDR3 totals 18 residues. Germline CDR1 reads MNHEY; CDR2 reads SVGAGI. The authors generated TCR beta cDNA through 5'RACE template switching with UMIs. Following a re-call of the 5' RACE reads, TCRdb has one entry per CDR3 protein and lacks DNA. The sample table sets out a few hundred thousand distinct CDR3 sequences. Study outcomes and limitations: Dominant NKG2C+ clonotypes were found to form about 1.0-7.5% of CD8+ T cells in a handful of donors. Clones of NKG2C+ T cells that had expanded were of unclear HCMV specificity. Four donors' CD3+CD56-NKG2C+ cells were dominated by the same clonotypes.

The V gene is TRBV6-5, the J gene TRBJ2-5; there is no DNA to check the TCRdb D call of TRBD1. Sequenced material: blood T cells: a sorted CD56 or NKG2C T cell subset, CD4+ or CD8+ T cells, or bulk PBMC T cells (not recorded which). This TCR was sampled from a man between 18 and 29 years old in good health. The CDR3 spells CASSYRTPGQGAQETQYF.